This T cell receptor beta chain was recovered during a study of control samples from healthy donors and cancer patients. CDR1 and CDR2 from the germline V gene are SNHLY and FYNNEI. The V end lost 4 bases, the J end lost 7 bases, and 13 bases lay between the germline ends. The CDR3 contains 13 residues. The protocol was immunoSEQ multiplex PCR, while the TCRdb copy is restricted to in-frame clones and leaves out a portion. The sample carries around 130,000 clones, around nine tenths recorded once. This chain links TRBV2 with TRBJ1-2; D remains unclear. The receptor's source is a middle-aged man in good health. The source material was blood. CDR3 DNA: TGTGCCAGCAGTGCGGGGATTTGGGGTGGCTACACCTTC. Its protein is CASSAGIWGGYTF.